The entry below gives a single T cell receptor beta chain sequence along with its context. Its antigen is as yet unknown. Random hexamers were used to reverse transcribe an amount of roughly 0.5 to 1 ug RNA. MiXCR, run by TCRdb on the immunoSEQ multiplex PCR reads, gives a single entry per CDR3 protein. The table lists about 180,000 distinct CDR3 sequences, roughly 92% of them singletons. Negative isolation yielded CD8+ and CD4+ T cells; FACS enriched TEMRA cells. This sample is drawn from a study of CD8 T cells in Susac syndrome. Study as a whole: The sequenced Susac syndrome patients comprised more than five with active disease and roughly eight in remission. There were Susac syndrome patients who were therapy-naive at blood draw, others on corticosteroids, and others on intravenous immunoglobulin alone. Study-level results: Where Susac syndrome CD4+ T cell repertoires were concerned, no clonal expansion was evident.

This CDR3 has 14 residues. Germline CDR1 reads LGHDT; CDR2 reads YNNKEL (reference sequence). J gave up 9 bases and V 4 bases, and 8 bases lay outside the gene matches. The origin of this receptor is a human donor with Susac syndrome. The chain recombines TRBV3-1 with TRBJ2-1, with 8 bases identical to TRBD2. The specimen sequenced was CD4+ T cells from PBMCs. The CDR3 sequence is CASSPTSAGGEQFF. DNA for the CDR3: TGTGCCAGCAGCCCCACCTCGGCGGGGGGTGAGCAGTTCTTC.